The present T cell receptor (beta chain) was sequenced within a study of T-cell memory formation after mild COVID-19 (dated by TCRdb to about 2021). At the level of the whole study: TCR sequence clusters from the two donors were largely donor specific. Longitudinal TCRalpha and TCRbeta repertoire sequencing tracked T-cell clones expanding and contracting after mild COVID-19 in a couple of donors. The cohort was made up of two young adult volunteers, one female and one male, who were previously healthy. Points the paper makes about the study in general: Some responding clones were detected in pre-infection memory, which suggested that pre-existing cross-reactive memory T cells had joined the SARS-CoV-2 response. Only two mild cases were covered in the study, and larger cohorts including severe cases with pre-infection samples were considered necessary. Clones contracting from day 15 to 85 had balanced CD4/CD8 phenotypes, while a second wave expanding from day 15 to 37 was biased towards CD4+. The second-wave clones that peaked on day 37 were not confirmed to be SARS-CoV-2 specific. Contracting CD4+ clones were found mainly in CM and EM memory subsets, while CD8+ clones were enriched in EMRA.

Via the germline V gene (reference sequence), CDR1 is SGHKS and CDR2 YYEKEE. V and J are truncated by 4 bases and 2 bases respectively, leaving an intervening sequence of 15 bases. The CDR3, cysteine through phenylalanine, is 15 amino acids long. The sequence is cut down to CDR3 DNA, 45 bases in frame from base 1. Remarks on this clonotype: The antigen this receptor binds is unknown. Base quality data are lacking; no much larger clone is found one base away.

Ficoll-Paque density gradient centrifugation was the method used to isolate PBMCs. The listed sequencing device is Illumina NovaSeq 6000. TCRalpha and TCRbeta cDNA libraries were built by 5'RACE with constant-segment primers, adding sample barcodes and unique molecular identifiers. Trizol reagent was used to extract RNA from every sample. Libraries were amplified in two PCR steps, with a second sample barcode and Illumina TruSeq adapters added in the second step. The libraries were sequenced on an Illumina NovaSeq using 2 x 150 bp paired-end reads. Concerning the study's data processing: With migec v1.2.7, reads were demultiplexed and then collapsed into UMI-guided consensus sequences. With mixcr v2.1.11, UMI consensuses were aligned to TRA and TRB V and J templates and assembled into clonotypes. A clonotype was counted as expanded or contracted only if both edgeR and NoisET called the change significant, with noise models trained on biological replicates. For edgeR calls, a false discovery rate-adjusted p below 0.01 and a log2 fold-change threshold of 1 were applied. PCA with hierarchical clustering of max-normalized trajectories of the 1000 most abundant clonotypes was used as exploratory dynamics analysis. Separately sequenced CD4+ and CD8+ repertoires were used to assign a CD4 or CD8 phenotype to each responding clone. TCRdb handled the public reads itself, with Q25 trimming in fastp and clone calling in MiXCR, and kept productive beta chains. Rows with one shared CDR3 protein collapse into an entry with the most common genes and DNA. These V and J calls originate from TCRdb's pipeline instead of the authors' own analysis. In all, the sample holds some 45,000 distinct CDR3 sequences, and about 28% of those were seen once. The ten largest clones add up to about 41% of the sample.

The chain employs TRBV5-5 and TRBJ2-5; the D gene is perhaps TRBD2, on 6 matching bases. The clonotype comes from a man between 18 and 35 years old who had mild COVID-19 (a few samples of this study predate the infection). The sample titles of this study are shuffled in the database, so cell type and time point are left out; the donor was told from shared clones. The sample comprised PBMCs or a T cell subset sorted from them (not recorded which). This receptor carries the CDR3 CASSPNPGRQETQYF. The nucleotides read TGTGCCAGCAGCCCTAACCCGGGGAGGCAAGAGACCCAGTACTTC.